This T cell receptor beta chain comes out of a study of identical twins. Study findings and constraints: Within monozygotic twins, out-of-frame TCR alpha sharing was underestimated by the models. A lower insertion count was a feature of abundant cord blood beta clonotypes, with no such feature in memory repertoires.

This clonotype was detected only a few times. No antigen is known for it. The CDR3 loop spans 11 amino acids. V was pared by 6 bases and J by 10 bases, with 12 bases between. TCRdb itself ran the 5' RACE reads through MiXCR, one entry per CDR3 protein. This table holds approximately 260,000 distinct CDR3 sequences, over 13% found once. There were only healthy Caucasians among the donors. Sample: memory (CD45RO+) T cells sorted from blood. The source of this sequence is a woman aged 18-35 years in good health. The V and J genes are TRBV12-3 or TRBV12-4 and TRBJ1-1; no clear D gene. The CDR3, as DNA: TGTGCCAGCAGGCGGACGTCTGGAGCTTTCTTT. This sequence encodes CASRRTSGAFF.